The 12 T cell receptor beta chains reported below all come from one sample, sequenced in a study of monozygotic twins with inflammatory bowel disease. TCRdb reprocessed the 5' RACE reads and reports one entry per CDR3 protein, with no DNA. This repertoire includes about 380,000 distinct CDR3 sequences. Sequenced input: blood. The receptor set was obtained from a human donor with ulcerative colitis or Crohn's disease, or a healthy co-twin of an affected twin (not recorded which).

The V and J genes are TRBV7-2 and TRBJ1-2; the TCRdb D gene call, TRBD1, has no DNA to confirm it. Germline assignment: CDR1 SGHTA and CDR2 FQGNSA. The CDR3 extends over 15 amino acids. This CDR3 is CASKTHGAVPYGYTF.

V and J are TRBV7-3 and TRBJ2-7. CDR1 and CDR2 (germline): SGHTA, FQGTGA. This CDR3 comprises 13 residues. CDR3 amino acids: CASSAGTSYEQYF.

The CDR3 here is CASSFRAPSGGEEQFF. This chain connects TRBV19 to TRBJ2-1; TCRdb proposes TRBD2, but this gene call is untestable without DNA. The CDR3 loop spans 16 amino acids. Germline lookup yields CDR1 LNHDA and CDR2 SQIVND (reference sequence).

This rearrangement joins TRBV7-3 to TRBJ2-1; TCRdb selects TRBD2, and the lack of DNA leaves this call unchecked. The CDR3 sequence is 14 residues long. Per germline, CDR1 SGHTA and CDR2 FQGTGA. CDR3 protein: CASSLQSSGDEQFF.

The chain uses TRBV20-1 and TRBJ2-1; TCRdb proposes TRBD2, but this gene call is untestable without DNA. The CDR3 spans 15 residues. CDR1 and CDR2 from the germline V gene are DFQATT and SNEGSKA (reference sequence). CDR3 residues: CSAPTSGGSYNEQFF.

V usage is TRBV5-1 and J usage is TRBJ1-6; the TCRdb call, TRBD1, lacks DNA for checking. Germline CDR1 and CDR2: SGHRS and YFSETQ. This CDR3 has 15 amino acids. CDR3 amino acids: CASSSGQGYNSPLHF. The variable domain in full, completed from reference TRBV5-1 and TRBJ1-6, reads KAGVTQTPRYLIKTRGQQVTLSCSPISGHRSVSWYQQTPGQGLQFLFEYFSETQRNKGNFPGRFSGRQFSNSRSEMNVSTLELGDSALYLCASSSGQGYNSPLHFGNGTRLTVT.

The chain links TRBV7-3 to TRBJ2-1; the TRBD2 assignment by TCRdb is unverifiable without DNA. Looked up from germline, CDR1 is SGHTA and CDR2 is FQGTGA. This CDR3 contains 16 residues. CDR3 loop: CASRSELAGPHNEQFF.

This chain joins TRBV6-5 and TRBJ2-7; TCRdb names TRBD1, which stays unverified in the absence of DNA. CDR1 and CDR2 from the germline V gene are MNHEY and SVGAGI. CDR3 length equals 15 residues. CDR3 sequence: CASSSSGTGGYEQYF.

CDR3 sequence: CASSQDYRGDGYTF. The J gene is TRBJ1-2, the V gene TRBV4-3; TCRdb outputs TRBD1, but without DNA this stays unchecked. The V gene's germline CDR1 is LGHNA and CDR2 YSLEER. The CDR3 runs 14 residues.

CDR3 in amino acids: CASSRVASGYYEQYF. V and J are TRBV12-3 or TRBV12-4 and TRBJ2-7; TCRdb names TRBD2, which stays unverified in the absence of DNA. The CDR3 totals 15 residues.

CDR3 region: CASSLEATTGYTF. This chain connects TRBV7-2 to TRBJ1-2. The CDR3 runs 13 residues. CDR1 SGHTA and CDR2 FQGNSA come from the germline V gene.

V gene TRBV7-2 combines with J gene TRBJ2-7; TCRdb names TRBD1, which stays unverified in the absence of DNA. Germline-derived CDR1 and CDR2 are SGHTA and FQGNSA. The CDR3 spans 15 residues. CDR3: CASSLGFRQGAEQYF.